This T cell receptor (beta chain) stems from a study of blood T cell repertoires in COVID-19. Looking at the study overall: Sources were T cells, B-cell-depleted T cells, or PBMCs; the material itself was cDNA or gDNA.

As originally analysed: It was from reference gene primer amplification that nucleated cell counts were estimated. Some clones are missing from TCRdb's copy, which holds only in-frame ones; the method was immunoSEQ multiplex PCR. V, J and clone size reflect that table, while D and trimming were determined from the DNA. Among about 50,000 clones listed, around nine tenths were seen once. V was cut by 4 bases and J by 6 bases, with 15 bases left in between. This CDR3 comprises 15 residues. CDR1 is LNHDA, CDR2 SQIVND, per germline (reference sequence). The genes are TRBV19 and TRBJ1-4; D might be TRBD1 (6 bases). The sequenced material came from peripheral blood. The receptor's source is a human donor with active COVID-19. The donor label of this sample is uncertain. CDR3 loop: CASSTKGQSHEKLFF. The CDR3 bases are TGTGCCAGTAGTACCAAAGGACAGTCTCATGAAAAACTGTTTTTT.